One and the same sample provided the 21 T cell receptor beta chains below, sequenced in a study of CD8+CD57+ T cells in acquired aplastic anemia. Genomic DNA served as template for TCR beta VDJ and CDR3 profiling. From the reads, TCRdb called clonotypes with MiXCR, one entry per CDR3 protein. The sample consists of under 350,000 distinct CDR3 sequences, about three fifths of them appearing once. CD8+CD57+ cell expansion, shown by flow cytometry, had occurred in the patients selected for sequencing. Sequenced: sorted CD4+, CD8+, or CD8+CD57+ T cells (not recorded which) from PBMCs. The receptors here all came from a human donor with aplastic anemia.

CDR3 sequence (DNA): TGTGCCAGCAGTTTAGTTCCCTCTGGGGCCAACGTCCTGACTTTC. Translation: CASSLVPSGANVLTF. The chain joins TRBV12-3 or TRBV12-4 to TRBJ2-6; D is ambiguous. V was pared by 1 base and J by 0 bases, with 4 bases between. The CDR3 has 15 residues.

This clonotype was recorded many times. This chain links TRBV2 with TRBJ1-1, with 8 bases lining up with TRBD1. Germline values: CDR1 SNHLY, CDR2 FYNNEI. J gave up 4 bases and V 6 bases, and 4 bases lay outside the gene matches. This CDR3 has 13 residues. CDR3 DNA sequence: TGTGCCAGCAGAGCAGACAGGGGCACTGAAGCTTTCTTT. Encoded protein: CASRADRGTEAFF.

This clonotype came up once. The chain recombines TRBV20-1 with TRBJ2-3, with 9 bases that match TRBD1. CDR3 length equals 15 residues. V dropped 0 bases and J dropped 5; count of bases not matched to a gene: 6. The germline gives CDR1 DFQATT, CDR2 SNEGSKA (reference sequence). The CDR3 is CSARDRTGAGDTQYF. In DNA form, the CDR3 reads TGCAGTGCTAGAGATCGGACAGGGGCAGGAGATACGCAGTATTTT.

The rearrangement links TRBV24-1 to TRBJ2-5, with unresolved D. This CDR3 has 11 amino acids. Germline CDR1 is KGHDR and CDR2 is SFDVKD. Deletions cut 4 bases from V and 5 bases from J, with 4 bases between. CDR3 DNA: TGTGCCACCAGTGACATCGAGACCCAGTACTTC. Translated, it gives CATSDIETQYF.

V is TRBV7-2 and J is TRBJ2-7; TRBD1 is a possible D gene (6 bases). Looked up from germline, CDR1 is SGHTA and CDR2 is FQGNSA. This CDR3 contains 15 residues. V shed 4 bases and J shed 2 bases, with 15 bases lying between them. In nucleotides, the CDR3 is TGTGCCAGCAGCTCAACAGGGTGGGAAGCCTACGAGCAGTACTTC. Its translation: CASSSTGWEAYEQYF.

This chain links TRBV29-1 with TRBJ1-1; D possibly corresponds to TRBD1 (6 bases). The V gene lost 7 bases and the J gene lost 7 bases, with 19 bases spanning the gap. Germline V gene lookup returns CDR1 SQVTM and CDR2 ANQGSEA. This CDR3 spans 13 amino acids. The CDR3 bases are TGCAGCGCTATCCCTACAGGGTACTTTGAAGCTTTCTTT. As protein: CSAIPTGYFEAFF.

This clonotype showed up many times. V and J are TRBV6-1 and TRBJ1-5; D may be TRBD1 (5 bases). This CDR3 is 13 amino acids long. The germline V and J ends were trimmed by 9 bases and 9 bases, with 18 bases remaining between them. In germline, CDR1 is MNHNS, CDR2 SASEGT. The CDR3 region is CASFRTPGGPQHF. DNA of the CDR3: TGTGCCAGTTTTAGGACGCCGGGGGGGCCCCAGCATTTT.

In this sample, this clonotype turned up once. The genes are TRBV10-3 and TRBJ2-3; 7 bases fit TRBD2. This CDR3 region has 15 residues. Germline CDR1 reads ENHRY; CDR2 reads SYGVKD. Germline trimming cut 2 bases from V and 1 base from J; bases unmatched to any gene: 3. CDR3 DNA: TGTGCCATCAGTGAGCTTGCGGGGGGCACAGATACGCAGTATTTT. Encoded protein: CAISELAGGTDTQYF.

The J gene is TRBJ1-1, the V gene TRBV7-9; D gene ambiguous. Germline assignment: CDR1 SEHNR and CDR2 FQNEAQ (reference sequence). The CDR3 has 13 amino acids. Trimming cost V 4 bases and J 1 base, with 7 bases left between them. CDR3: CASSWWANTEAFF. Here the CDR3 DNA reads TGTGCCAGCAGCTGGTGGGCGAACACTGAAGCTTTCTTT.

This clonotype was observed a few times. V gene TRBV12-3 or TRBV12-4 combines with J gene TRBJ2-1; weak D call: TRBD2 (6 bases). The CDR3 is made up of 11 amino acids. The germline V and J ends were trimmed by 4 bases and 12 bases, with 10 bases remaining between them. The CDR3 DNA reads as TGTGCCAGCAGTTGGACGGAGGGGCAGTTCTTC. Its protein is CASSWTEGQFF.

V usage is TRBV2 and J usage is TRBJ2-7; D not resolved. This CDR3 has 14 residues. Germline-derived CDR1 and CDR2 are SNHLY and FYNNEI. The ends were cut back, 6 bases at V and 0 bases at J, with 12 bases in the middle. Here the CDR3 reads CASSSGSTSYEQYF. The CDR3 region has the DNA TGTGCCAGCAGCTCCGGGTCTACCTCCTACGAGCAGTACTTC.

The V call is TRBV7-9, the J call TRBJ2-5; 8 nucleotides match TRBD2. CDR1 is SEHNR, CDR2 FQNEAQ, per germline (reference sequence). After removal of 5 bases from V and 5 bases from J, the junction contained 19 bases not matched to a gene. CDR3 length: 18 residues. The chain's CDR3 is CASSPGLVGRESMETQYF. The CDR3 DNA sequence: TGTGCCAGCAGCCCGGGACTAGTGGGTCGGGAGTCGATGGAGACCCAGTACTTC.

This clonotype was seen ten or more times. This chain connects TRBV18 to TRBJ2-7; D remains ambiguous. From germline, CDR1 is KGHSH and CDR2 LQKENI. This CDR3 is 14 amino acids long. Trimming removed 0 bases from V and 1 base from J, with 7 bases in between. CDR3 bases: TGTGCCAGCTCACCACCGGCACGTTCCTACGAGCAGTACTTC. As protein: CASSPPARSYEQYF.

Turning to this clonotype: The junction and the germline gene differ at one end; a read error may be behind it. The gene calls are TRBV15 and TRBJ2-7, with D unresolved. Germline V lookup: CDR1 LNHNV, CDR2 YYDKDF (reference sequence). The CDR3 length is 16 residues. CDR3 DNA: TGTGCCACTAGCAGAGATGTTTTTAGGTGGTCGGCCGAGCAGTACTTC. Translation: CATSRDVFRWSAEQYF.

This clonotype was found many times. V gene TRBV20-1 combines with J gene TRBJ1-5; TRBD1 is a possible D gene (6 bases). This CDR3 region has 14 residues. Germline CDR1 is DFQATT and CDR2 is SNEGSKA (reference sequence). The ends were cut back, 0 bases at V and 3 bases at J, with 9 bases in the middle. In DNA form, the CDR3 reads TGCAGTGCTAGAGATGCAGGGGCCAATCAGCCCCAGCATTTT. It translates to CSARDAGANQPQHF.

The chain joins TRBV14 to TRBJ1-4; D is unresolved. CDR3 length: 15 amino acids. Trimming stripped 0 bases from V and 3 bases from J, with 8 bases between. Germline values: CDR1 SGHDN, CDR2 FVKESK. This chain's CDR3 is CASSQDLQPNEKLFF. The CDR3 coding sequence is TGTGCCAGCAGCCAAGATTTACAGCCTAATGAAAAACTGTTTTTT.

V usage is TRBV24-1 and J usage is TRBJ1-5; D is unclear. Trimming stripped 4 bases from V and 4 bases from J, with 10 bases between. There are 14 residues in the CDR3. Germline loops: CDR1 KGHDR, CDR2 SFDVKD. CDR3 sequence reads: CATSERTVNQPQHF. The CDR3 bases are TGTGCCACCAGTGAAAGGACGGTGAATCAGCCCCAGCATTTT.

The chain has TRBV5-8 and TRBJ2-7, with no clear D. V was trimmed by 1 base and J by 5 bases, leaving 10 bases between them. The V gene's germline CDR1 is SGHTS and CDR2 YDEGEE. The CDR3 totals 13 residues. Here the CDR3 reads CASSLMGGNEQYF. DNA of the CDR3: TGTGCCAGCAGCTTGATGGGTGGCAACGAGCAGTACTTC.

This clonotype appeared many times. V gene TRBV7-9 combines with J gene TRBJ2-1; D is perhaps TRBD1 (5 bases). V lost 4 bases and J lost 7, with 8 bases in between. There are 12 residues in the CDR3. CDR1 is SEHNR and CDR2 is FQNEAQ in the germline V gene (reference sequence). The CDR3 DNA sequence: TGTGCCAGCAGCTCCACAGGAAATGAGCAGTTCTTC. Translation gives CASSSTGNEQFF.

The chain combines TRBV10-3 with TRBJ1-6, with unresolved D. The CDR3 covers 18 residues. Germline CDR1 is ENHRY and CDR2 is SYGVKD. Trimming took 5 bases from V and 8 from J, leaving 25 bases between them. CDR3 amino acids: CAISYSPGSLYGDSPLHF. CDR3 bases: TGTGCCATCAGTTACTCGCCGGGGTCCTTATACGGGGATTCACCCCTCCACTTT.

The chain uses TRBV5-1 and TRBJ1-1; the D gene is possibly TRBD1 (6 bases). Per the germline V gene, CDR1 is SGHRS and CDR2 is YFSETQ. The CDR3 consists of 15 residues. V lost 0 bases and J lost 5, with 14 bases in between. CDR3 DNA sequence: TGCGCCAGCAGCTTGGCCATGGAAAGGGGGACTGAAGCTTTCTTT. It codes for CASSLAMERGTEAFF. Drawing the rest from reference TRBV5-1 and TRBJ1-1, the complete variable domain is KAGVTQTPRYLIKTRGQQVTLSCSPISGHRSVSWYQQTPGQGLQFLFEYFSETQRNKGNFPGRFSGRQFSNSRSEMNVSTLELGDSALYLCASSLAMERGTEAFFGQGTRLTVV.